The 26 T cell receptor beta chains in this list originate from one sample, sequenced in a study of blood T cells in healthy people across ages. Then a second PCR, running roughly 7 to 11 cycles, was carried out with a sample-barcoded 5' primer and a J-beta primer mix. TCRdb reprocessed the 5' RACE reads with MiXCR, giving one entry per CDR3 protein. This table has 800,000 to 950,000 distinct CDR3 sequences, 25% to 35% appearing once. These records were also assigned to another study, of T cells of mothers and their children.

Sequenced input: blood. These receptors were collected from a woman between 40 and 55 years old in good health.

There are many counts of this clonotype. The chain joins TRBV25-1 to TRBJ2-7; D uncertain. The germline gives CDR1 MGHDK, CDR2 SYGVNS. The CDR3 sequence is 13 residues long. V lost 6 bases and J 3 bases, leaving 12 bases between the germline ends. The CDR3 region has the DNA TGTGCCAGCAGGGCCCTCAACAGCTACGAGCAGTACTTC. Its translation is CASRALNSYEQYF.

Regarding this clonotype: No DNA is shown, since the ends of the CDR3 on it are uncertain; the CDR3 is the one TCRdb lists. The chain uses TRBV20-1 and TRBJ1-1. The CDR3 region is 14 residues in length, termini included. The V gene's germline CDR1 is DFQATT and CDR2 SNEGSKA (reference sequence). CDR3 sequence reads: CSARYTFGGTEAFF.

About this clonotype itself: A read error may explain this, as a much larger clone is one base away. The rearrangement uses TRBV13 and TRBJ2-4; TRBD1 might be the D (6 bases). V was shortened by 4 bases and J by 0 bases, with 16 bases between the two germline ends. This CDR3 is built from 17 residues. Germline CDR1 and CDR2: PRHDT and FYEKMQ (reference sequence). This CDR3 is CASSSGQSSLAKNIQYF. The CDR3 bases are TGTGCCAGCAGCTCCGGACAGAGCTCTCTAGCCAAAAACATTCAGTACTTC.

This chain uses TRBV10-3 with TRBJ1-2; no clear D gene. This CDR3 contains 14 residues. The V end was cut by 0 bases, the J end by 4 bases, with 9 bases between. Germline loops: CDR1 ENHRY, CDR2 SYGVKD. CDR3 amino acids: CAISESGVLYGYTF. In DNA, the CDR3 is TGTGCCATCAGTGAGTCTGGGGTCCTCTATGGCTACACCTTC.

V gene TRBV7-3 combines with J gene TRBJ2-3; 7 bases are shared with TRBD2. The CDR3 is 14 residues long. CDR1 and CDR2 from the germline V gene are SGHTA and FQGTGA. V trimming: 7 bases; J trimming: 6 bases; junction bases outside the gene matches: 10. The DNA of the CDR3 is TGTGCCAGCACCCGCGGGAGCCTCCCGGATACGCAGTATTTT. Translated: CASTRGSLPDTQYF.

The chain links TRBV7-3 to TRBJ1-6, with 9 bases fitting TRBD1. The CDR3 is 15 residues long. V shed 5 bases, J shed 7 bases, and the junction held 6 bases outside the gene matches. Germline V gene sequence: CDR1 SGHTA, CDR2 FQGTGA. This CDR3 is CASSRTGERNSPLHF. The CDR3 region has the DNA TGTGCCAGCAGCCGGACAGGGGAACGAAATTCACCCCTCCACTTT. Combining the CDR3 with reference TRBV7-3 and TRBJ1-6 gives the whole variable domain GAGVSQTPSNKVTEKGKYVELRCDPISGHTALYWYRQSLGQGPEFLIYFQGTGAADDSGLPNDRFFAVRPEGSVSTLKIQRTERGDSAVYLCASSRTGERNSPLHFGNGTRLTVT.

CDR3 sequence: CASSQGGVSINEQFF. The CDR3 DNA reads TGTGCCAGCAGCCAAGGGGGTGTTTCCATCAATGAGCAGTTCTTC. The chain recombines TRBV3-1 with TRBJ2-1; D unresolved. The CDR3 contains 15 residues. CDR1 and CDR2 from the germline V gene are LGHDT and YNNKEL (reference sequence). The germline V and J ends were trimmed by 1 base and 6 bases, with 13 bases remaining between them.

The chain has TRBV7-9 and TRBJ1-1, with 10 bases lining up with TRBD1. CDR1 is SEHNR, CDR2 FQNEAQ, per germline (reference sequence). CDR3 length equals 19 residues. J gave up 0 bases and V 1 base, and 11 bases lay outside the gene matches. CDR3 DNA sequence: TGTGCCAGCAGCTTAGAACGGGGACAGGGGCGCGTCATGAACACTGAAGCTTTCTTT. Encoded protein: CASSLERGQGRVMNTEAFF.

There are a few counts of this clonotype. The chain recombines TRBV7-9 with TRBJ2-1; TRBD2 might be the D (5 bases). The CDR3 runs to 16 residues. V lost 3 bases and J 4 bases, leaving 16 bases between the germline ends. Germline V gene sequence: CDR1 SEHNR, CDR2 FQNEAQ (reference sequence). The CDR3 DNA reads TGTGCCAGCAGCTTTGCTGGCGGGCGTCCTTACAATGAGCAGTTCTTC. This codes for CASSFAGGRPYNEQFF. Looking up the rest from reference TRBV7-9 and TRBJ2-1 gives the full variable domain: DTGVSQNPRHKITKRGQNVTFRCDPISEHNRLYWYRQTLGQGPEFLTYFQNEAQLEKSRLLSDRFSAERPKGSFSTLEIQRTEQGDSAMYLCASSFAGGRPYNEQFFGPGTRLTVL.

This clonotype came up a few times. V and J are TRBV20-1 and TRBJ2-7; D may match TRBD1 or TRBD2 (5 bases each). Germline CDR1 DFQATT, CDR2 SNEGSKA (reference sequence). The V gene lost 3 bases and the J gene lost 1 base, with 13 bases spanning the gap. This CDR3 is built from 14 residues. The CDR3 is CSASRVGTSYEQYF. DNA of the CDR3: TGCAGTGCTAGTCGTGTAGGGACGTCCTACGAGCAGTACTTC.

A few counts support this clonotype. The chain joins TRBV5-1 to TRBJ1-2; 7 bases map to TRBD1. The CDR3 has 16 amino acids. With 1 base clipped from V and 0 bases from J, the junction kept 6 bases outside the gene matches. Germline CDR1 SGHRS, CDR2 YFSETQ. The CDR3 coding sequence is TGCGCCAGCAGCTTGTTCGGGGACAGCTCTAACTATGGCTACACCTTC. This codes for CASSLFGDSSNYGYTF.

Worth noting for this clonotype: Its ends do not fully match the called genes, so a read error is possible. The genes are TRBV6-5 and TRBJ2-1, with TRBD1 matching 10 bases. The CDR3 has 16 residues. CDR1 and CDR2 from the germline V gene are MNHEY and SVGAGI. The CDR3 DNA reads as TGTGCCAGCAGCTTTTTCATCGGGACAGGGGTCAATAAGCAGTTCTTC. It translates to CASSFFIGTGVNKQFF.

There are many counts of this clonotype. The gene calls are TRBV29-1 and TRBJ1-2; D may be TRBD1 (6 bases). V was pared by 3 bases and J by 6 bases, with 20 bases between. The germline CDR1 and CDR2 sequences are SQVTM and ANQGSEA. This CDR3 contains 15 residues. Here the CDR3 reads CSVEGTRFSGHGYTF. CDR3 coding DNA: TGCAGCGTTGAGGGGACACGTTTTTCGGGGCATGGCTACACCTTC.

The chain couples TRBV4-3 to TRBJ2-4, with TRBD1 identical over 8 bases. CDR3 size: 14 residues. The junction had 4 bases not matched to a gene; V was cut back by 0 bases and J by 9 bases. CDR1 and CDR2 from the germline V gene are LGHNA and YSLEER. The CDR3 coding sequence is TGCGCCAGCAGCCAAGATTACCAGGGGGCCATTCAGTACTTC. Amino acid sequence: CASSQDYQGAIQYF.

There are many counts of this clonotype. This chain joins TRBV20-1 and TRBJ2-6; 8 bases are shared with TRBD1. The germline gives CDR1 DFQATT, CDR2 SNEGSKA (reference sequence). The CDR3 totals 16 residues. Trimming cost V 2 bases and J 0 bases; bases outside gene matches: 3. The CDR3 protein is CSARQGANSGANVLTF. CDR3 DNA sequence: TGCAGTGCTAGACAGGGGGCGAACTCTGGGGCCAACGTCCTGACTTTC.

The chain recombines TRBV20-1 with TRBJ2-7, with TRBD2 identical over 8 bases. The CDR3 runs to 16 residues. V lost 5 bases, J lost 2 bases, and 14 bases stayed unmatched. Per the germline V gene, CDR1 is DFQATT and CDR2 is SNEGSKA (reference sequence). In DNA form, the CDR3 reads TGCAGTGCTCCCCCCATTAGCGGGACCGTCACCTACGAGCAGTACTTC. Its protein is CSAPPISGTVTYEQYF.

This clonotype appeared a few times. The chain combines TRBV28 with TRBJ2-5; D not certain. The CDR3 sequence is 14 residues long. The germline gives CDR1 MDHEN, CDR2 SYDVKM. With 7 bases removed from V and 4 bases from J, the gap between germline ends came to 16 bases. The CDR3 sequence: CASTPVVGGETQYF. The CDR3 nucleotides read TGTGCCAGCACACCCGTCGTGGGTGGAGAGACCCAGTACTTC.

This clonotype turned up a few times. V gene TRBV20-1 combines with J gene TRBJ2-3, with TRBD2 matching 9 bases. CDR1 DFQATT and CDR2 SNEGSKA come from the germline V gene (reference sequence). This CDR3 contains 15 residues. The junction had 8 bases not matched to a gene; V was cut back by 1 base and J by 6 bases. The CDR3 here is CSARGWRGGPDTQYF. The CDR3 DNA reads as TGCAGTGCTAGAGGTTGGCGGGGGGGCCCCGATACGCAGTATTTT.

This clonotype was seen more than once but under ten times. The V call is TRBV28, the J call TRBJ1-1, with TRBD1 identical over 10 bases. The CDR3 is made up of 15 amino acids. CDR1 and CDR2 (germline): MDHEN, SYDVKM. Losses at the gene ends were 6 bases for V and 2 bases for J; bases not matched to a gene: 6. Here the CDR3 reads CASRRQGARNTEAFF. The CDR3 DNA reads as TGTGCCAGCAGAAGACAGGGGGCGAGAAACACTGAAGCTTTCTTT.

The V and J genes are TRBV20-1 and TRBJ1-2; D is uncertain. Trimming cost V 4 bases and J 6 bases, with 21 bases left between them. The length of the CDR3 is 15 residues. Per germline, CDR1 DFQATT and CDR2 SNEGSKA (reference sequence). DNA for the CDR3: TGCAGTGCTACTTCATCCGGCAGGCCCCTCCATGGCTACACCTTC. Its protein is CSATSSGRPLHGYTF.

This clonotype occurred a few times. A much larger clone sits a single nucleotide away, making a read error possible. The chain couples TRBV28 to TRBJ1-2; 8 nucleotides align to TRBD1. V lost 6 bases to trimming and J lost 6 bases; unmatched junction nucleotides: 9. CDR1 and CDR2 from the germline V gene are MDHEN and SYDVKM. The CDR3 sequence is 14 residues long. As DNA, the CDR3 is TGTGCCAGCAGCCGGCCTCTGACAGGGGATGGCTACACCTTC. Protein product: CASSRPLTGDGYTF.

In its sample, this clonotype was seen once. The chain has TRBV4-1 and TRBJ2-1; tentative D call: TRBD2 (5 bases). The length of the CDR3 is 17 residues. CDR1 is MGHRA and CDR2 is YSYEKL in the germline V gene. Trimming left V 3 bases short and J 0 bases short, with 15 bases between. The CDR3, as DNA: TGCGCCAGCAGCCAGGGAACTAGAGATGGCTCCTACAATGAGCAGTTCTTC. Protein sequence: CASSQGTRDGSYNEQFF.

In this sample, this clonotype turned up many times. The CDR3 is CSARPPDSYGYTF. In DNA form, the CDR3 reads TGCAGTGCTAGGCCCCCGGACAGCTATGGCTACACCTTC. This chain uses TRBV20-1 with TRBJ1-2; possible D gene TRBD1, 6 bases. Germline CDR1 and CDR2: DFQATT and SNEGSKA (reference sequence). The length of the CDR3 is 13 residues. Trimming removed 3 bases at V and 4 bases at J, with 12 bases between.

This clonotype was detected once. The rearrangement joins TRBV7-2 to TRBJ2-1, with 11 bases lining up with TRBD2. The CDR3 is 14 residues long. The V gene end was trimmed by 0 bases and the J gene end by 12 bases; junction bases not matched to a gene: 4. Germline V lookup: CDR1 SGHTA, CDR2 FQGNSA. The CDR3 DNA is TGTGCCAGCAGCTTAGCTTGGACTAGCGGGTTGCAGTTCTTC. It yields the protein CASSLAWTSGLQFF.

The V gene is TRBV12-3 or TRBV12-4, the J gene TRBJ2-7; 9 bases line up with TRBD1. The CDR3 extends over 16 amino acids. The junction had 11 bases not matched to a gene; V was cut back by 5 bases and J by 3 bases. The CDR3 nucleotides read TGTGCCAGCAGTCCCCACCGGGGGACAGGGCACTACGAGCAGTACTTC. It translates to CASSPHRGTGHYEQYF.

This clonotype was recorded a few times. The junction does not match germline at one end; this may be a read error. CDR3 nucleotide sequence: TGTGCCAACAGCTCCGCCTGGGACAGCAATGAGCAGTTCTTC. This gives the protein CANSSAWDSNEQFF. The chain joins TRBV7-2 to TRBJ2-1, with 7 bases identical to TRBD1. This CDR3 is built from 14 residues. CDR1 and CDR2 (germline): SGHTA, FQGNSA.